Following are 16 T cell receptor beta chains from one sample sequenced in a study of tumor-infiltrating lymphocytes in primary liver carcinoma. It was from around 18-30 mg of unsorted bulk tissue that RNA and DNA were co-extracted. Starting from about 0.5 ug of total RNA, TCR beta cDNA was produced with a primer in the constant region. Investigators got TCR beta libraries out of three nested multiplex PCR rounds, done with slightly modified ARM-PCR. Two initial PCR rounds of around 9 cycles each paired TRBV1-TRBV30 forward primers with a C-beta reverse primer. TCRdb re-called the multiplex PCR reads through MiXCR, storing one row per CDR3 protein. The table includes roughly 78,000 distinct CDR3 sequences, 71% detected once. The sample taken for sequencing was liver tumor tissue from sampling region 4. Stated subset: tumor region T4, right-lateral pole. These receptors all stem from a woman aged 55-70 years with primary liver carcinoma and hepatitis B virus infection.

To note about this clonotype: One end of the junction varies from germline; a read error may be responsible. The J gene is TRBJ2-1, the V gene TRBV11-2; a possible D gene is TRBD2 (6 bases). Germline V gives CDR1 SGHAT, CDR2 FQNNGV. The CDR3 is 15 residues long. In DNA form, the CDR3 reads TGTGTCAGCGGGCGGGGACCGGACTCCTACAATGGGCAGTTCTTC. Amino acids: CVSGRGPDSYNGQFF.

A remark on this clonotype: This could be a read error, since a much larger clone is one nucleotide away. The chain uses TRBV5-1 and TRBJ1-2; D is unresolved. The CDR3 runs to 15 residues. CDR1 is SGHRS, CDR2 YFSETQ, per germline. The chain's CDR3 is CVSSLGGTTNYGYTF. Written as DNA, the CDR3 is TGCGTCAGCAGCTTGGGAGGCACTACTAACTATGGCTACACCTTC.

Comments on this clonotype: No conserved phenylalanine or tryptophan ends this CDR3, so it is likely a read error. The CDR3 protein is CTSLPGHSPGGTEAFL. The CDR3 nucleotides are TGTACCAGCTTGCCGGGGCACAGCCCCGGGGGGACTGAAGCTTTCCTT. The gene calls are TRBV6-6 and TRBJ1-1, with D tentatively TRBD1 (5 bases). The CDR3 is 16 amino acids. Per germline, CDR1 MNHNY and CDR2 SVGAGI (reference sequence).

The sample holds one count of this clonotype. The genes are TRBV6-2 or TRBV6-3 and TRBJ1-2; unclear D gene. The CDR3 runs to 14 residues. Germline lookup yields CDR1 MNHEY and CDR2 SVGEGT. V was pared by 4 bases and J by 11 bases, with 20 bases between. The CDR3 reads CASSFGGQPSGYTF. CDR3 DNA sequence: TGTGCCAGCAGTTTTGGAGGCCAACCTAGTGGGTACACCTTC.

Turning to this clonotype: Without the conserved terminal phenylalanine or tryptophan, this CDR3 likely stems from a read error. This chain uses TRBV6-6 with TRBJ2-3, with 8 nucleotides matching TRBD1. Germline loops: CDR1 MNHNY, CDR2 SVGAGI (reference sequence). This CDR3 spans 13 amino acids. CDR3 sequence: CASSLTGVDAQYL. The CDR3 coding sequence is TGTGCCAGCAGTTTGACAGGGGTAGATGCGCAGTATCTT.

About this clonotype itself: Mismatch with germline at one junction end may stem from a read error. The rearrangement links TRBV6-5 to TRBJ2-7; 10 positions agree with TRBD2. Germline values: CDR1 MNHEY, CDR2 SVGAGI. The CDR3 loop spans 14 amino acids. DNA for the CDR3: TGTGCCAGCAGCGAAGCGGGAGGGCCCTACGAACAGTACTTC. Its protein product is CASSEAGGPYEQYF.

On this clonotype: A read error may account for a junction end that differs from germline. The V gene is TRBV5-1, the J gene TRBJ2-6, with D tentatively TRBD1 (5 bases). CDR3 length: 15 amino acids. Per germline, CDR1 SGHRS and CDR2 YFSETQ. CDR3 DNA sequence: TGCGCCAGCAGCTTGATCCAGGCTGGGGCCGACGTCCTGACTTTC. Translated: CASSLIQAGADVLTF.

About this clonotype: One base away lies a much larger clone, so this may be a sequencing read error. The chain employs TRBV11-3 and TRBJ2-2; D is uncertain. Germline CDR1 SGHNT, CDR2 YENEEA. The ends were cut back, 5 bases at V and 4 bases at J, with 5 bases in the middle. This CDR3 has 12 amino acids. CDR3 DNA: TGTGCCAGCAGCCACCCCACCGGGGAGCTGTTTTTT. It specifies CASSHPTGELFF.

J is TRBJ2-1 and V is TRBV6-6; weak D call: TRBD1 (6 bases). CDR1 is MNHNY, CDR2 SVGAGI, per germline (reference sequence). The CDR3 covers 17 residues. V was trimmed by 6 bases and J by 6 bases, leaving 24 bases between them. CDR3 DNA: TGTGCCAGCAGCCCCGCACAGGGCCAGAGTAAGACCAATGAGCAGTTCTTC. Translating it yields CASSPAQGQSKTNEQFF.

This clonotype appeared a single time. One junction end disagrees with the germline gene, perhaps due to a read error. The CDR3 protein is CASSLWSSEQFF. The CDR3 bases are TGTGCCAGTAGTTTATGGTCCAGTGAGCAGTTCTTC. This sequence joins TRBV12-3 or TRBV12-4 and TRBJ2-1; no clear D gene. The CDR3 is made up of 12 amino acids.

This clonotype was detected many times. The chain couples TRBV28 to TRBJ2-7; 9 nucleotides line up with TRBD1. The J segment lost 4 bases and the V segment lost 5 bases, leaving 3 bases of the junction unmatched. Germline loops: CDR1 MDHEN, CDR2 SYDVKM. The CDR3 totals 13 residues. CDR3 in DNA: TGTGCCAGCAGTCGGACAGGGGTTTACGAGCAGTACTTC. It specifies CASSRTGVYEQYF.

As concerns this clonotype: The junction shows a germline mismatch at one end, possibly a read error. This chain links TRBV6-5 with TRBJ2-3, with TRBD2 identical over 7 bases. The CDR3 loop spans 18 amino acids. Germline values: CDR1 MNHEY, CDR2 SVGAGI. The CDR3 sequence: CARSYSYPGTTTTDMQYF. CDR3 bases: TGTGCCAGAAGTTACTCCTATCCCGGGACTACTACCACAGATATGCAGTATTTT.

In the case of this clonotype: An end of the junction differs from the germline gene, which may be a read error. The CDR3 DNA follows: TGCAGCGCCGGGGGAGGCTACTACGAGCAGTGCTTC. Residues: CSAGGGYYEQCF. The gene calls are TRBV29-1 and TRBJ2-7; TRBD2 is a possible D gene (6 bases). Germline loops: CDR1 SQVTM, CDR2 ANQGSEA. The CDR3 extends over 12 amino acids.

About this clonotype itself: Since no conserved phenylalanine or tryptophan closes the CDR3, a read error is the likely cause. The V call is TRBV6-1, the J call TRBJ2-7; possibly TRBD1 or TRBD2 for D (5 bases each). Germline-derived CDR1 and CDR2 are MNHNS and SASEGT. V lost 9 bases, J lost 2 bases, and 17 bases lay in between. There are 14 residues in the CDR3. The CDR3 DNA sequence: TGTGCCAGTATGTCAGTACGGGGCGCCTACGAGCAGTACTTA. Translation: CASMSVRGAYEQYL.

The genes are TRBV29-1 and TRBJ2-3; 10 bases agree with TRBD2. V was clipped by 2 bases and J by 4 bases; unmatched bases: 9. The CDR3 is 16 amino acids. In germline, CDR1 is SQVTM, CDR2 ANQGSEA. CDR3 nucleotide sequence: TGCAGCGTTGAAAGTCAAGCGGGAGGGAACGCAGATACGCAGTATTTT. Translated: CSVESQAGGNADTQYF.

The sample holds a few counts of this clonotype. One base away lies a much larger clone, so this may be a sequencing read error. The J gene is TRBJ1-2, the V gene TRBV29-1; TRBD1 might be the D (6 bases). Per the germline V gene, CDR1 is SQVTM and CDR2 is ANQGSEA. The CDR3 has 13 residues. The CDR3 loop is CSVEAGGERGCTF. Written as DNA, the CDR3 is TGCAGCGTTGAGGCGGGGGGCGAAAGGGGCTGCACCTTC.